The clone carrying this T cell receptor beta chain was detected only a few times. The record originates from a study of identical twins. TCRdb analysed the 5' RACE reads with MiXCR anew, one entry per CDR3 protein. The sample shows 700,000 or so distinct CDR3 sequences, 8.5% to 9.5% of them seen only once. The CDR3 runs to 14 residues. CDR1 DFQATT and CDR2 SNEGSKA come from the germline V gene (reference sequence). V trimming: 2 bases; J trimming: 4 bases; junction bases outside the gene matches: 5. The data also belong to a second study, concerning yellow fever vaccine responses in identical twins.

The rearrangement joins TRBV20-1 to TRBJ2-5; 9 positions match TRBD1. The sample comprised PBMCs. This receptor was identified in a woman aged 18-29 years in good health. The CDR3 bases are TGCAGTGCTAGAAGACTGGACAGGGGAGAGACCCAGTACTTC. Translating gives CSARRLDRGETQYF.